The entry that follows covers one T cell receptor (beta chain) sequence. Its antigen is unknown. CDR3 regions were amplified by Arm-PCR using iRepertoire HTBI primers to build TCR beta libraries. MiXCR, run by TCRdb on the multiplex PCR reads, gives a single entry per CDR3 protein. The sample lists 400,000 to 450,000 distinct CDR3 sequences; about 15% were seen once. The source of the sample is a study of regulatory T cells in long-lasting Graves disease. Trimming took 7 bases from V and 5 from J, leaving 23 bases between them. Germline-derived CDR1 and CDR2 are MNHNS and SASEGT. The CDR3 contains 16 residues. General study points: Only peripheral blood was studied, not thyroid tissue.

The time point is: newly diagnosed GD, antithyroid drugs for less than 3 months. The TCR library was made from RNA that had been extracted from PBMCs in TRIzol. These data were also reused for a study on T cells in Graves' hyperthyroidism and ophthalmopathy. Per that paper: Model-based prediction identified ophthalmopathy a median around seven months prior to its onset.

V is TRBV6-1 and J is TRBJ1-2; unclear D gene. The starting material was peripheral blood mononuclear cells (PBMCs), obtained at new diagnosis, from a patient treated with antithyroid drugs. The clonotype originates from a woman in her twenties or thirties with Graves disease. CDR3 amino acids: CASTPYGTADGYGYTF. In DNA form, the CDR3 reads TGTGCCAGCACCCCCTACGGAACAGCAGATGGTTATGGCTACACCTTC.